The subject of this entry is one T cell receptor beta chain. Its antigen remains unidentified. The sample comes from a study of memory CD4+ T cells and cytomegalovirus serostatus. Single viable CD3+CD4+CD8-CD45RO+ cells were sorted as the memory CD4+ T cells. The germline V gene encodes CDR1 GTSNPN and CDR2 SVGIG (reference sequence). This CDR3 contains 14 residues. The germline V and J ends were trimmed by 3 bases and 8 bases, with 16 bases remaining between them. The study's findings and limits: CD4+ memory repertoires contained about two fifths of the roughly 150 reported CMV TCRbeta sequences.

Clones were read by immunoSEQ multiplex PCR, and TCRdb kept only the in-frame ones, dropping some. The sample records tens of thousands of clones, around 80% being singletons. The sample consisted of memory CD4+ T cells from blood. The V call is TRBV30, the J call TRBJ2-2, with D perhaps TRBD1 (6 bases). This sequence originates from an adult in good health and CMV-seronegative. DNA of the CDR3: TGTGCCTGGAGCCGGGACACCATTGGGGGGGAGCTGTTTTTT. Residues: CAWSRDTIGGELFF.